The clone carrying this T cell receptor (beta chain) was counted between two and nine times. Its antigen is unknown. Trimming cost V 5 bases and J 6 bases; bases outside gene matches: 9. Germline CDR1 is SGHTA and CDR2 is FQGNSA. The CDR3 spans 15 residues. Constant-region reverse primers amplified full-length variable regions, followed by semi-nested Nested Universal Primer A PCR. TCRdb redid the calling of the 5' RACE reads with MiXCR, one entry per CDR3 protein. This table holds 50,000 to 65,000 distinct CDR3 sequences, about 20% found once. Tregs were sorted as CD4+CD25+CD127-/low cells. Study results and limitations: Tumor memory CD4+ T cell TCR gene usage was found to cluster with blood and lymph node memory CD4+ cells and with lymph node naive CD4+ cells. Whole repertoires were not studied in the larger cohort, only one V-J beta rearrangement.

The TCR sequence derives from a female donor with breast cancer. This chain joins TRBV7-2 and TRBJ2-7, with 11 nucleotides matching TRBD2. Sample: tumor-infiltrating Tregs sorted from the breast tumor. CDR3 in amino acids: CASSQGLAVGAEQYF. In DNA form, the CDR3 reads TGTGCCAGCAGCCAGGGACTAGCGGTAGGGGCCGAGCAGTACTTC.